This is a list of T cell receptor beta chains from one sample in a study of beta chain features in type 1 diabetes. Here immunoSEQ multiplex PCR was the method, and the copy in TCRdb shows in-frame clones only, minus some. The sample contains 150,000 to 200,000 clones, roughly 10% of which appear only once. The sample comprised central memory CD4+ T cells from blood. The receptors here all came from a woman in her twenties or thirties with type 1 diabetes. Both conserved end residues are part of each CDR3. D genes are given only for firm matches. Only some rows state a clone size, as once, few, many or a class for expanded clones.

V gene	clone size	J gene	CDR3 length	D gene	CDR3 DNA	CDR3 protein
TRBV7-2	few	TRBJ2-1	15	.	TGTGCCAGCAGCTTAGACTCAGGGAATTACAATGAGCAGTTCTTC	CASSLDSGNYNEQFF
TRBV30	few	TRBJ2-2	15	TRBD2	TGTGCCTGGGGGACTAGCGGGTCTCAAGTCGGGGAGCTGTTTTTT	CAWGTSGSQVGELFF
TRBV11-3	.	TRBJ2-2	13	.	TGTGCCAGCAGCACATACACCGACGGGGAGCTGTTTTTT	CASSTYTDGELFF
TRBV27	few	TRBJ2-7	16	TRBD2	TGTGCCAGCAGTCCCGGACTAGCGGGGGCCTTCTACGAGCAGTACTTC	CASSPGLAGAFYEQYF
TRBV7-3	few	TRBJ2-7	14	.	TGTGCCAGCAGCTTGGGGGGAGAAATTCCCGAGCAGTACTTC	CASSLGGEIPEQYF
TRBV6-5	.	TRBJ2-5	14	.	TGTGCCAGCAGTAGAGGGAGAGTCCAAGAGACCCAGTACTTC	CASSRGRVQETQYF
TRBV10-3	.	TRBJ2-5	13	.	TGTGCCATCAGTGAACAGAGTGGTGAGACCCAGTACTTC	CAISEQSGETQYF
TRBV27	few	TRBJ2-7	13	TRBD1	TGTGCCAGCAGTAACCGGGACAGCTACGAGCAGTACTTC	CASSNRDSYEQYF
TRBV18	few	TRBJ2-1	15	.	TGTGCCAGCTCACCATTCAGCGGAGGAGACAATGAGCAGTTCTTC	CASSPFSGGDNEQFF
TRBV11-3	few	TRBJ2-2	16	TRBD2	TGTGCCAGCAGCTGGGGACTAGCCCTGAACACCGGGGAGCTGTTTTTT	CASSWGLALNTGELFF
TRBV5-1	few	TRBJ2-2	13	.	TGCGCCAGCAGCGCCACTATAGCCGGGGAGCTGTTTTTT	CASSATIAGELFF
TRBV28	few	TRBJ1-1	13	.	TGTGCCAGCAGTTTCCCGACGGACTCTGAAGCTTTCTTT	CASSFPTDSEAFF
TRBV7-9	.	TRBJ2-7	14	.	TGTGCCAGCAGCTCCCCAACGAACTACTACGAGCAGTACTTC	CASSSPTNYYEQYF
TRBV5-1	few	TRBJ1-4	17	.	TGCGCCAGCAGCATTGCGGCGGGGTATGGAACTAATGAAAAACTGTTTTTT	CASSIAAGYGTNEKLFF
TRBV10-3	few	TRBJ2-7	15	.	TGTGCCATCAGTGTTTCCCCAGGGGCGTCCGGCGAGCAGTACTTC	CAISVSPGASGEQYF
TRBV12-5	.	TRBJ1-1	16	.	TGTGCTAGTGGCTCAACCCTTGGCGGGGGCGGCACTGAAGCTTTCTTT	CASGSTLGGGGTEAFF
TRBV6-5	.	TRBJ2-3	15	TRBD1	TGTGCCAGCAGTTACTCGACAGGGTCGATAGATACGCAGTATTTT	CASSYSTGSIDTQYF
TRBV28	.	TRBJ2-3	17	.	TGTGCCAGCAGTTTGGTCCTCCAGGGGCTTAGCACAGATACGCAGTATTTT	CASSLVLQGLSTDTQYF
TRBV28	.	TRBJ1-1	14	TRBD1	TGTGCCAGCTACAGCAGGGGGAGGAACACTGAAGCTTTCTTT	CASYSRGRNTEAFF
TRBV10-2	.	TRBJ2-5	13	.	TGCGCCAGCAGTGCCCTTCTAAAAGAGACCCAGTACTTC	CASSALLKETQYF
TRBV9	.	TRBJ2-2	16	TRBD1	TGTGCCAGCAGCGGCCCCAGACAGGGGGCCGGCGGGGAGCTGTTTTTT	CASSGPRQGAGGELFF
TRBV18	few	TRBJ2-5	15	.	TGTGCCAGCTCACCAAGGATGGGCAACCAAGAGACCCAGTACTTC	CASSPRMGNQETQYF
TRBV2	.	TRBJ2-5	16	TRBD2	TGTGCCAGCAGTCGGAGAAGCGGGAGATTTGGGGAGACCCAGTACTTC	CASSRRSGRFGETQYF
TRBV6-6	few	TRBJ1-2	14	.	TGTGCCAGCAGTTACCTGCAGGGAGGCGATGGCTACACCTTC	CASSYLQGGDGYTF
TRBV6-5	.	TRBJ2-1	15	TRBD2	TGTGCCAGCAGCCAACTAGCGGGCCCCTACAATGAGCAGTTCTTC	CASSQLAGPYNEQFF
TRBV7-4	few	TRBJ2-1	19	TRBD2	TGTGCCAGCAGCCAGGGCTTGCTAGCGGGAGAAGGGAGTTACAATGAGCAGTTCTTC	CASSQGLLAGEGSYNEQFF
TRBV11-2	.	TRBJ2-6	16	.	TGTGCCAGCAGCTTAGGCACAGGCTCTGGGGCCAACGTCCTGACTTTC	CASSLGTGSGANVLTF
TRBV18	few	TRBJ2-5	13	.	TGTGCCAGCTCACCGAACCAGAAAGAGACCCAGTACTTC	CASSPNQKETQYF
TRBV2	.	TRBJ2-5	14	TRBD1	TGTGCCAGCAGGGATCGTACAGGGGTGGAGACCCAGTACTTC	CASRDRTGVETQYF
TRBV30	few	TRBJ1-2	11	TRBD1	TGTGCCGGTATGGGGACAGTCTGTTGCACCTTC	CAGMGTVCCTF
TRBV5-1	few	TRBJ2-7	17	TRBD2	TGCGCCAGCAGGTCGGGACTAGCGGGAGGCAACTCCTACGAGCAGTACTTC	CASRSGLAGGNSYEQYF
TRBV28	few	TRBJ2-1	15	TRBD1	TGTGCCAGCAGTTCGGGTCCGGGACAGTACAATGAGCAGTTCTTC	CASSSGPGQYNEQFF
TRBV4-1	.	TRBJ1-5	15	TRBD1	TGCGCCTCCTCAAGCGACAGGGGGCTCAATCAGCCCCAGCATTTT	CASSSDRGLNQPQHF
TRBV23-1	.	TRBJ1-2	16	.	TGCGCCAGCACCCGGACATCGACCTTCCCAAACTATGGCTACACCTTC	CASTRTSTFPNYGYTF
TRBV7-2	few	TRBJ2-1	13	.	TGTGCCAGCAGCTTAGCTCGTTTAAATGAGCAGTTCTTC	CASSLARLNEQFF
TRBV18	few	TRBJ1-1	15	.	TGTGCCAGCTCACCAGTATTTGGGTCAGGCACTGAAGCTTTCTTT	CASSPVFGSGTEAFF
TRBV6-4	.	TRBJ1-1	14	TRBD1	TGTGCCAGCAGTCCAGGGGGCGCGAGGACTGAAGCTTTCTTT	CASSPGGARTEAFF
TRBV6-6	.	TRBJ2-1	11	.	TGTGCCAGCAGTAACCGACAGGACGAGTTCTTC	CASSNRQDEFF
TRBV20-1	.	TRBJ1-2	11	.	TGCAGTGCTTTCGGGGAGACTCGCTACACCTTC	CSAFGETRYTF
TRBV6-1	few	TRBJ2-1	13	.	TGTGCCAGCAGTGAGGCACAGAGGGATGAGCAGTTCTTC	CASSEAQRDEQFF
TRBV5-4	few	TRBJ1-2	13	.	TGTGCCAGCAGCTTAGGACAGCGAGATGGCTACACCTTC	CASSLGQRDGYTF
TRBV9	once	TRBJ1-1	15	.	TGTGCCAGCAGCGAAGTGGGGAGAATGAACACTGAAGCTTTCTTT	CASSEVGRMNTEAFF
TRBV25-1	.	TRBJ2-7	15	TRBD1	TGTGCCAGCAGTGAGGGAGGACAGGGGAGATACGAGCAGTACTTC	CASSEGGQGRYEQYF
TRBV12-5	.	TRBJ2-3	14	TRBD2	TGTGCTAGTTCTGCTAGCGGGACTGGAAATACGCAGTATTTT	CASSASGTGNTQYF
TRBV28	few	TRBJ1-4	14	.	TGTGCCAGCAGCCCCGGACAGATTAATGAAAAACTGTTTTTT	CASSPGQINEKLFF
TRBV12-5	few	TRBJ2-2	13	.	TGTGCTAGTGGTTTGCCAGGGACCGGGGAGCTGTTTTTT	CASGLPGTGELFF
TRBV29-1	.	TRBJ1-3	14	.	TGCAGCGTTGAGAGGGTGCACTCTGGAAACACCATATATTTT	CSVERVHSGNTIYF
TRBV28	few	TRBJ1-5	13	.	TGTGCCAGCAGACAAGGGGGCAATCAGCCCCAGCATTTT	CASRQGGNQPQHF
TRBV18	.	TRBJ1-5	15	TRBD1	TGTGCCAGCTCGCCTTTACAGGGGGCCGGGCAGCCCCAGCATTTT	CASSPLQGAGQPQHF
TRBV7-9	medium-sized	TRBJ2-1	14	.	TGTGCCAGCAGCATACTGACTAGTTCGGCTGAGCAGTTCTTC	CASSILTSSAEQFF
TRBV19	.	TRBJ2-1	14	TRBD1	TGTGCCAGTAGTATCCAGACAGGGTCCAATGAGCAGTTCTTC	CASSIQTGSNEQFF
TRBV9	.	TRBJ2-1	16	TRBD2	TGTGCCAGCAGCGTATGGGGACTAGCGGGATCTGGGGAGCAGTTCTTC	CASSVWGLAGSGEQFF